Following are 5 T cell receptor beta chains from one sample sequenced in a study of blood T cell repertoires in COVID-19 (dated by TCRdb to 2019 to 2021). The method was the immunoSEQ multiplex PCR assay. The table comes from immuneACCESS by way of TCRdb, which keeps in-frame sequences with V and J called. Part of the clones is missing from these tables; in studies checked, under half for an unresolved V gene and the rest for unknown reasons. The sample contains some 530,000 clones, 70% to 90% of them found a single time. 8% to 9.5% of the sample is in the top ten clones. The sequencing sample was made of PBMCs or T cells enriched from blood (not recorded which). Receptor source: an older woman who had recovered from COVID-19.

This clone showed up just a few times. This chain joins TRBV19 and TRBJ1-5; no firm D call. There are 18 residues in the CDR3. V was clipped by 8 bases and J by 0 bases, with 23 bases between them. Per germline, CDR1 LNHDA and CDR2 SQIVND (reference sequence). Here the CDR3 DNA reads TGTGCCAGTGCCAAGGGAGGAGTCACGCTATATAGCAATCAGCCCCAGCATTTT. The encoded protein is CASAKGGVTLYSNQPQHF.

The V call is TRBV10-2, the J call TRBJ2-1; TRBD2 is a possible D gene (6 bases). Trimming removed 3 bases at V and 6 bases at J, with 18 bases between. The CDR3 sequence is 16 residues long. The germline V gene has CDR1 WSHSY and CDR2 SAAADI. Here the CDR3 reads CASSDLEGFSVNEQFF. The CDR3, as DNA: TGCGCCAGCAGTGACCTGGAGGGATTTTCAGTCAATGAGCAGTTCTTC.

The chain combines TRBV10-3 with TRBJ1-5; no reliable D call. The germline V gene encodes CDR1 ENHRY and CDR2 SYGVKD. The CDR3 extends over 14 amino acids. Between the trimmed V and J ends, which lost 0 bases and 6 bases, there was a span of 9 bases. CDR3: CAISESPGGQPQHF. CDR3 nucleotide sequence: TGTGCCATCAGTGAGTCCCCGGGTGGTCAGCCCCAGCATTTT.

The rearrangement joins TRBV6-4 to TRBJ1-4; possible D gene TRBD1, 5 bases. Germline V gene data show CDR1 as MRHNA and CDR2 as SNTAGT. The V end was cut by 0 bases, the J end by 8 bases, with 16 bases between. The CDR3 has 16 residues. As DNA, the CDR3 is TGTGCCAGCAGTGACTCGATTCTGGCAGGGAAGGAAAAACTGTTTTTT. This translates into CASSDSILAGKEKLFF.

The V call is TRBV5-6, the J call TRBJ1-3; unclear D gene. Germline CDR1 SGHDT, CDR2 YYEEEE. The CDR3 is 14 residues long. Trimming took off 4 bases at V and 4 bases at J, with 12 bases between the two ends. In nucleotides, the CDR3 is TGTGCCAGCAGCCGTCCAAGCCCAGGAAACACCATATATTTT. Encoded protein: CASSRPSPGNTIYF. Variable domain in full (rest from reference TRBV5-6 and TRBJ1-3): DAGVTQSPTHLIKTRGQQVTLRCSPKSGHDTVSWYQQALGQGPQFIFQYYEEEERQRGNFPDRFSGHQFPNYSSELNVNALLLGDSALYLCASSRPSPGNTIYFGEGSWLTVV.